A single sample gave rise to the 19 T cell receptor beta chains below, sequenced in a study of control samples from healthy donors and cancer patients. Here immunoSEQ multiplex PCR was the method, and the copy in TCRdb shows in-frame clones only, minus some. The table has about 85,000 clones, 85% to 90% seen once. The sequenced material came from blood. These receptors all stem from a woman aged 55-69 years in good health.

V is TRBV20-1 and J is TRBJ1-1; 7 bases are a match to TRBD1. The V and J ends lost 4 bases and 11 bases, in that order; junction bases with no gene match: 7. The CDR3 contains 11 residues. Germline V gene lookup returns CDR1 DFQATT and CDR2 SNEGSKA (reference sequence). The CDR3 is CSATDRARAFF. CDR3 DNA: TGCAGTGCTACAGACAGGGCCCGGGCTTTCTTT.

V and J are TRBV4-3 and TRBJ1-2, with 10 nucleotides matching TRBD1. The CDR3 length is 14 residues. With V trimmed by 4 bases and J by 2 bases, 1 base remained unmatched. The germline CDR1 and CDR2 sequences are LGHNA and YSLEER. CDR3 sequence reads: CASSRGQGNYGYTF. In nucleotides, the CDR3 is TGCGCCAGCAGCCGGGGACAGGGGAACTATGGCTACACCTTC.

This sequence joins TRBV4-1 and TRBJ2-4, with TRBD2 identical over 7 bases. In germline, CDR1 is MGHRA, CDR2 YSYEKL. J lost 0 bases, V lost 6 bases, and 11 bases had no gene match. CDR3 length: 17 residues. CDR3 nucleotides: TGCGCCAGCAGACGTCTAGCGGTAGATCTAGCCAAAAACATTCAGTACTTC. Translation: CASRRLAVDLAKNIQYF.

The chain combines TRBV29-1 with TRBJ2-2; D is unresolved. Trimming removed 3 bases from V and 4 bases from J, with 9 bases in between. Germline CDR1 is SQVTM and CDR2 is ANQGSEA. The CDR3 runs 13 residues. This chain's CDR3 is CSVDGQSTGELFF. CDR3 nucleotide sequence: TGCAGCGTTGATGGTCAGAGCACCGGGGAGCTGTTTTTT.

This clone was picked up one time. The chain recombines TRBV27 with TRBJ1-2; tentative D call: TRBD1 (5 bases). The germline V gene has CDR1 MNHEY and CDR2 SMNVEV (reference sequence). V lost 4 bases, J lost 0 bases, and 9 bases lay in between. This CDR3 comprises 14 residues. CDR3 protein: CASSWGGSNYGYTF. The CDR3 bases are TGTGCCAGCAGTTGGGGGGGTTCTAACTATGGCTACACCTTC.

This rearrangement joins TRBV11-2 to TRBJ2-1; D call uncertain. The CDR3 sequence is 11 residues long. Trimming took off 5 bases at V and 8 bases at J, with 7 bases between the two ends. CDR1 and CDR2 from the germline V gene are SGHAT and FQNNGV. CDR3 DNA sequence: TGTGCCAGCAGCCGATTGGATGAGCAGTTCTTC. Amino acid sequence: CASSRLDEQFF. The full variable domain, rest sourced from reference TRBV11-2 and TRBJ2-1, is EAGVAQSPRYKIIEKRQSVAFWCNPISGHATLYWYQQILGQGPKLLIQFQNNGVVDDSQLPKDRFSAERLKGVDSTLKIQPAKLEDSAVYLCASSRLDEQFFGPGTRLTVL.

This clone was seen once. The J gene is TRBJ1-3, the V gene TRBV19; no clear D. CDR3 size: 15 residues. Looked up from germline, CDR1 is LNHDA and CDR2 is SQIVND (reference sequence). Trimming stripped 6 bases from V and 4 bases from J, with 16 bases between. The CDR3, as DNA: TGTGCCAGTAGCATCCAACCCTCGACCGGAAACACCATATATTTT. Amino acid sequence: CASSIQPSTGNTIYF.

The chain links TRBV23-1 to TRBJ1-5; D not resolved. TRBV23-1 is designated an ORF whose function remains uncertain. This CDR3 contains 17 residues. Trimming removed 4 bases from V and 1 base from J, with 17 bases in between. CDR3 in amino acids: CASSPRGGWRSNQPQHF. DNA for the CDR3: TGCGCCAGCAGTCCCCGGGGAGGTTGGAGGAGCAATCAGCCCCAGCATTTT.

The CDR3 is CASSPPRGAGDTQYF. The CDR3, as DNA: TGTGCCAGCAGTCCCCCCCGCGGAGCGGGAGATACGCAGTATTTT. The V and J genes are TRBV27 and TRBJ2-3; D perhaps matches TRBD2 (6 bases). Germline V gene data show CDR1 as MNHEY and CDR2 as SMNVEV (reference sequence). The V end lost 5 bases, the J end lost 5 bases, and 17 bases lay between the germline ends. The CDR3 has 15 residues.

This clone occurred once. The chain combines TRBV6-2 or TRBV6-3 with TRBJ2-1, with 12 bases that match TRBD2. The length of the CDR3 is 15 residues. CDR1 and CDR2 (germline): MNHEY, SVGEGT. With V trimmed by 5 bases and J by 7 bases, 6 bases remained unmatched. The CDR3 DNA sequence: TGTGCCAGCAGTCCGCTAGGACTAGCGGGGAATGAGCAGTTCTTC. Translation gives CASSPLGLAGNEQFF.

The J gene is TRBJ2-2, the V gene TRBV27, with D possibly TRBD2 on 5 matching bases. Per the germline V gene, CDR1 is MNHEY and CDR2 is SMNVEV (reference sequence). V lost 2 bases and J 4 bases, leaving 11 bases between the germline ends. This CDR3 spans 15 amino acids. The CDR3 nucleotides are TGTGCCAGCAGTTTAGTACCGGGGAGCACCGGGGAGCTGTTTTTT. It codes for CASSLVPGSTGELFF.

This rearrangement joins TRBV2 to TRBJ2-3; no reliable D call. The V gene's germline CDR1 is SNHLY and CDR2 FYNNEI. CDR3 size: 15 residues. V gave up 4 bases and J gave up 1 base, with 12 bases separating them. CDR3: CASSAGYQRTDTQYF. The CDR3 coding sequence is TGTGCCAGCAGTGCGGGCTACCAACGCACAGATACGCAGTATTTT.

This clone appeared a single time. This rearrangement joins TRBV12-3 or TRBV12-4 to TRBJ1-2; perhaps TRBD1 as D (5 bases). The CDR3 has 13 residues. V was cut by 6 bases and J by 1 base, with 9 bases left in between. CDR3 nucleotides: TGTGCCAGCAGCCTCGACAGTAACTATGGCTACACCTTC. As protein: CASSLDSNYGYTF.

The chain couples TRBV5-1 to TRBJ1-3; D might be TRBD1 (5 bases). This CDR3 is 15 amino acids long. The germline V gene has CDR1 SGHRS and CDR2 YFSETQ. Trimming shortened V by 4 bases and J by 0 bases, and 11 bases separated the two germline ends. This CDR3 reads CASSPQVYSGNTIYF. The CDR3 DNA reads TGCGCCAGCAGCCCACAGGTGTACTCTGGAAACACCATATATTTT.

CDR3 residues: CASSEMGGVYGYTF. CDR3 nucleotide sequence: TGTGCCAGCAGTGAAATGGGGGGGGTATATGGCTACACCTTC. V usage is TRBV6-1 and J usage is TRBJ1-2; a possible D gene is TRBD1 (5 bases). This CDR3 region has 14 residues. The V end lost 2 bases, the J end lost 5 bases, and 12 bases lay between the germline ends. Germline lookup yields CDR1 MNHNS and CDR2 SASEGT.

The rearrangement joins TRBV29-1 to TRBJ2-1, with D hard to call. The CDR3 extends over 12 amino acids. V lost 3 bases and J 4 bases, leaving 7 bases between the germline ends. CDR1 is SQVTM and CDR2 is ANQGSEA in the germline V gene. CDR3 sequence: CSVESGYNEQFF. CDR3 coding DNA: TGCAGCGTTGAGAGTGGGTACAATGAGCAGTTCTTC.

The J gene is TRBJ2-5, the V gene TRBV28, with unresolved D. The CDR3 is made up of 12 amino acids. Trimming shortened V by 3 bases and J by 5 bases, and 7 bases separated the two germline ends. Germline CDR1 and CDR2: MDHEN and SYDVKM. The CDR3 nucleotides read TGTGCCAGCAGTTTTATTCGGGAGACCCAGTACTTC. The encoded protein is CASSFIRETQYF. The variable domain in full, with the rest retrieved from reference TRBV28 and TRBJ2-5, is DVKVTQSSRYLVKRTGEKVFLECVQDMDHENMFWYRQDPGLGLRLIYFSYDVKMKEKGDIPEGYSVSREKKERFSLILESASTNQTSMYLCASSFIRETQYFGPGTRLLVL.

The gene calls are TRBV2 and TRBJ2-2; D is uncertain. Germline loops: CDR1 SNHLY, CDR2 FYNNEI. This CDR3 region has 12 residues. Trimming cost V 4 bases and J 6 bases, with 6 bases left between them. The CDR3 loop reads CASSVPPGELFF. The CDR3 DNA follows: TGTGCCAGCAGTGTCCCCCCCGGGGAGCTGTTTTTT.

This clone was counted once. The chain links TRBV18 to TRBJ2-3; D remains unclear. From germline, CDR1 is KGHSH and CDR2 LQKENI. The V end was cut by 3 bases, the J end by 2 bases, with 3 bases between. CDR3 size: 12 residues. This chain's CDR3 is CASSPDTDTQYF. DNA for the CDR3: TGTGCCAGCTCACCGGACACAGATACGCAGTATTTT. Together with reference TRBV18 and TRBJ2-3, the CDR3 gives the full variable domain: NAGVMQNPRHLVRRRGQEARLRCSPMKGHSHVYWYRQLPEEGLKFMVYLQKENIIDESGMPKERFSAEFPKEGPSILRIQQVVRGDSAAYFCASSPDTDTQYFGPGTRLTVL.